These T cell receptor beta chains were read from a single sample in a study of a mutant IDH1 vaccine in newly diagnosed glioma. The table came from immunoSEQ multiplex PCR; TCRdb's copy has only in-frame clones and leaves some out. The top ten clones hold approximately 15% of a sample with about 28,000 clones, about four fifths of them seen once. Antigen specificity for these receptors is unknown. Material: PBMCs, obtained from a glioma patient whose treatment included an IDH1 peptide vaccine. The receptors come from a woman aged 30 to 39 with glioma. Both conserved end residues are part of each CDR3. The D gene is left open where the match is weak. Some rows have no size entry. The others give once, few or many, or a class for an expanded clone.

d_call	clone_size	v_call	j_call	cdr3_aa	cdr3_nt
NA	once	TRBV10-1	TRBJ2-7	CASSAARGIDEQYF	TGCGCCAGCAGTGCGGCCAGGGGTATCGACGAGCAGTACTTC
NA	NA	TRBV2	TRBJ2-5	CASSEGRRETQYF	TGTGCCAGCAGTGAGGGCAGGCGGGAGACCCAGTACTTC
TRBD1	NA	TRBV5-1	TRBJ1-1	CASSFRTGFDTEAFF	TGCGCCAGCAGCTTTAGGACAGGGTTTGACACTGAAGCTTTCTTT
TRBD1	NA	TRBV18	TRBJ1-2	CASSSDQGARGYTF	TGTGCCAGCTCATCGGATCAGGGGGCGCGTGGCTACACCTTC
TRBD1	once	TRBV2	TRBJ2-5	CASPDRGQETQYF	TGTGCCAGCCCGGACAGGGGGCAGGAGACCCAGTACTTC
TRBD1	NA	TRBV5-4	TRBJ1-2	CASSPKGTDYGYTF	TGTGCCAGCAGCCCAAAGGGGACAGACTATGGCTACACCTTC
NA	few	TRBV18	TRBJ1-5	CASSPGRVDQPQHF	TGTGCCAGCTCACCAGGCAGGGTCGATCAGCCCCAGCATTTT
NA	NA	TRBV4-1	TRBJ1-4	CASSPRGYEKLFF	TGCGCCAGCAGCCCTCGAGGGTATGAAAAACTGTTTTTT
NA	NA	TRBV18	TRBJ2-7	CASSPATGQFGEYEQYF	TGTGCCAGCTCACCAGCGACCGGACAGTTCGGGGAGTACGAGCAGTACTTC
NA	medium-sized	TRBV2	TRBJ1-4	CASSEGGYGATNEKLFF	TGTGCCAGCAGTGAAGGGGGGTACGGTGCAACTAATGAAAAACTGTTTTTT
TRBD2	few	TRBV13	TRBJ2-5	CASTQGGTAETQYF	TGTGCCAGCACCCAGGGAGGGACTGCAGAGACCCAGTACTTC
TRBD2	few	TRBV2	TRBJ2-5	CASSPYGGGAAQETQYF	TGTGCCAGCAGTCCGTATGGCGGGGGGGCCGCCCAAGAGACCCAGTACTTC
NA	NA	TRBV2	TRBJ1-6	CASRVDSLNSPLHF	TGTGCCAGCAGGGTGGACAGCCTGAATTCACCCCTCCACTTT
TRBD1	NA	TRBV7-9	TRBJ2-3	CASSGGQRRTDTQYF	TGTGCCAGCAGCGGGGGACAGCGACGCACAGATACGCAGTATTTT
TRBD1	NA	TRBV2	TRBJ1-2	CASSEYWRTGSDYGYTF	TGTGCCAGCAGTGAATACTGGCGGACAGGGTCGGACTATGGCTACACCTTC
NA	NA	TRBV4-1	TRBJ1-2	CASSQDNRYGYTF	TGCGCCAGCAGCCAAGACAATAGATATGGCTACACCTTC
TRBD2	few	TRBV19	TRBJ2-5	CASSTSSGGQETQYF	TGTGCCAGTAGTACATCTAGCGGGGGGCAAGAGACCCAGTACTTC
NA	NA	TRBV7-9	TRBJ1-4	CASSLAGVGRTRTNEKLFF	TGTGCCAGCAGCTTAGCGGGGGTTGGGAGGACTCGGACTAATGAAAAACTGTTTTTT
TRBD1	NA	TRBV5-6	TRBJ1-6	CASSFGQGRIHSPLHF	TGTGCCAGCAGCTTCGGACAGGGACGAATACATTCACCCCTCCACTTT
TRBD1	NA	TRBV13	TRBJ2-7	CASSLGGQGAYEQYF	TGTGCCAGCAGCTTAGGGGGTCAGGGGGCTTACGAGCAGTACTTC
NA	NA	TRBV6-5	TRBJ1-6	CASSFFRSYNSPLHF	TGTGCCAGCAGTTTTTTCCGCTCCTATAATTCACCCCTCCACTTT
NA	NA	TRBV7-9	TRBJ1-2	CASSQEVPQGYTF	TGTGCCAGCAGCCAGGAAGTCCCTCAGGGCTACACCTTC
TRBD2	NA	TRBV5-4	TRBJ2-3	CASNVGLDSTDTQYF	TGTGCCAGCAACGTTGGACTAGATAGCACAGATACGCAGTATTTT
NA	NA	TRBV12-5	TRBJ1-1	CASGVGLTNTEAFF	TGTGCTAGTGGGGTCGGGCTGACGAACACTGAAGCTTTCTTT
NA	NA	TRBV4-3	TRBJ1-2	CASSQGQSNAYGYTF	TGCGCCAGCAGCCAAGGACAGTCAAACGCCTATGGCTACACCTTC
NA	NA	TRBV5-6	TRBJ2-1	CASSYRASSYNEQFF	TGTGCCAGCAGCTATCGGGCAAGCTCTTACAATGAGCAGTTCTTC
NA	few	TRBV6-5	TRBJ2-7	CASSSSLTYEQYF	TGTGCCAGCAGTAGCAGCCTTACCTACGAGCAGTACTTC
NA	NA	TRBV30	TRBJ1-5	CAWSVQQGPNQPQHF	TGTGCCTGGAGTGTGCAGCAGGGGCCTAATCAGCCCCAGCATTTT
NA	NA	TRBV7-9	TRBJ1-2	CASSPGPLGWLYGYTF	TGTGCCAGCAGCCCAGGACCTCTGGGCTGGCTCTATGGCTACACCTTC
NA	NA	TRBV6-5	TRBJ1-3	CASSSNREGAGNTIYF	TGTGCCAGCAGTTCCAACAGGGAAGGGGCTGGAAACACCATATATTTT
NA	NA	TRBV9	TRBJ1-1	CASSEDGPFNTEAFF	TGTGCCAGCAGCGAGGACGGACCTTTTAACACTGAAGCTTTCTTT
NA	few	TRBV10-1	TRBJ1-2	CASSEQGNPGYGYTF	TGCGCCAGCAGTGAGCAGGGTAACCCCGGCTATGGCTACACCTTC
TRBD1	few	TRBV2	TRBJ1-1	CASSDRGRTEAFF	TGTGCCAGCAGTGACAGGGGGCGGACTGAAGCTTTCTTT
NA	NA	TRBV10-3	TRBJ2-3	CAISEPHRVADTQYF	TGTGCCATCAGTGAGCCCCACAGGGTTGCAGATACGCAGTATTTT
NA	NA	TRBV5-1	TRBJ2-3	CASSQGGGLTDTQYF	TGCGCCAGCAGCCAAGGGGGGGGACTCACAGATACGCAGTATTTT
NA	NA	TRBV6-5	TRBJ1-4	CASSSLQETNEKLFF	TGTGCCAGCAGTTCCCTACAGGAGACAAATGAAAAACTGTTTTTT
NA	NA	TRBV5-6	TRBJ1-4	CASSSASGVYDEKLFF	TGTGCCAGCAGCTCCGCATCCGGGGTGTATGATGAAAAACTGTTTTTT
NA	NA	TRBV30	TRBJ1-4	CAWSVLGGNEKLFF	TGTGCCTGGAGTGTACTGGGGGGTAATGAAAAACTGTTTTTT
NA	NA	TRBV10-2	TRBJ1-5	CASSDLYSNQPQHF	TGCGCCAGCAGTGACTTGTATAGCAATCAGCCCCAGCATTTT
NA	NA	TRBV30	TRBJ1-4	CAWGRGGGNEKLFF	TGTGCCTGGGGGAGGGGCGGGGGTAATGAAAAACTGTTTTTT
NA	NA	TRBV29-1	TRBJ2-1	CSVSLGRGEQFF	TGCAGCGTGTCCCTGGGCCGGGGTGAGCAGTTCTTC
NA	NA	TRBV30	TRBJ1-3	CAWNQGPSGNTIYF	TGTGCCTGGAACCAGGGGCCCTCTGGAAACACCATATATTTT
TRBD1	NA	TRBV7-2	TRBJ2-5	CASSLDREETQYF	TGTGCCAGCAGCTTGGACAGGGAGGAGACCCAGTACTTC
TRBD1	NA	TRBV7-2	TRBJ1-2	CASSRTGLTGYTF	TGTGCCAGCAGCCGGACAGGGTTGACGGGCTACACCTTC
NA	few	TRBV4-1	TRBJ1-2	CASSQDRGAGYGYTF	TGCGCCAGCAGCCAAGATCGCGGGGCCGGCTATGGCTACACCTTC
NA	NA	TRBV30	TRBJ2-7	CAWFPPYEQYF	TGTGCCTGGTTCCCCCCCTACGAGCAGTACTTC
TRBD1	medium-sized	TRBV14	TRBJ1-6	CASSQQGALGSPLHF	TGTGCCAGCAGCCAACAGGGGGCTTTGGGATCACCCCTCCACTTT
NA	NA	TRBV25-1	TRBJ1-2	CASSEPQGYTF	TGTGCCAGCAGTGAACCGCAGGGCTACACCTTC
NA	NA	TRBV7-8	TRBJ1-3	CASTLGSSSGNTIYF	TGTGCCAGCACCCTGGGGTCCTCATCTGGAAACACCATATATTTT
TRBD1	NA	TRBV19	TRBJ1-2	CASSPSGQGYGYTF	TGTGCCAGTAGTCCGTCGGGACAGGGCTATGGCTACACCTTC
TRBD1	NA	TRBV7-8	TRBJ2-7	CASTLAPTGSYEQYF	TGTGCCAGCACCCTAGCCCCGACAGGGTCCTACGAGCAGTACTTC